Listed below are T cell receptor beta chains from one sample, sequenced in a study of monozygotic twins with inflammatory bowel disease. TCRdb reanalyzed the 5' RACE reads, giving one entry per CDR3 protein sequence and no DNA. The sample table includes over 350,000 distinct CDR3 sequences. Sequencing input: blood. The receptors were sampled from a human donor with ulcerative colitis or Crohn's disease, or a healthy co-twin of an affected twin (not recorded which). CDR3s include the opening cysteine and the closing phenylalanine or tryptophan. The order of the fields is V gene, J gene, CDR3 protein.

TRBV5-1	TRBJ1-1	CASRPNLGNTEAFF
TRBV5-1	TRBJ2-5	CASRDRGLQETQYF
TRBV3-1	TRBJ2-5	CANSQAAGGTQETQYF
TRBV5-1	TRBJ2-2	CASSLKGLAGELFF
TRBV5-4	TRBJ2-2	CASSFPGQGNTGELFF
TRBV7-2	TRBJ2-7	CASSLFSAYEQYF
TRBV12-3/TRBV12-4	TRBJ1-6	CASSFGQANSPLHF
TRBV7-9	TRBJ2-2	CASSYPGLRNTGELFF
TRBV3-1	TRBJ2-3	CASSGGAFDTQYF
TRBV2	TRBJ1-6	CASSRSGQDYSPLHF
TRBV9	TRBJ2-1	CASSSTGMDEQFF
TRBV3-1	TRBJ1-3	CASSQETGPAGNTIYF
TRBV29-1	TRBJ2-7	CSVPGTDNYEQYF
TRBV9	TRBJ2-6	CASSARPYSGANVLTF
TRBV12-3/TRBV12-4	TRBJ2-1	CASSPSGGIYNEQFF
TRBV3-1	TRBJ2-1	CASSRNRNEQFF
TRBV9	TRBJ1-1	CASSVARDLNTEAFF
TRBV15	TRBJ2-5	CATSRDLGQGAWETQYF
TRBV7-2	TRBJ2-1	CASSLDGFYYNEQFF
TRBV24-1	TRBJ2-2	CATVRDRALSDTGELFF
TRBV7-6	TRBJ2-5	CASRGQQETQYF
TRBV12-3/TRBV12-4	TRBJ2-1	CASSTKGRRGGQSDEQFF
TRBV20-1	TRBJ1-5	CSARDFAGGSSNQPQHF
TRBV7-9	TRBJ1-1	CASSLALRGAFF
TRBV5-5	TRBJ2-7	CASRQGISYEQYF
TRBV5-1	TRBJ2-5	CASSSDETQYF
TRBV6-1	TRBJ2-3	CASAIGRVRTDTQYF
TRBV7-9	TRBJ1-1	CASSLVDSNTEAFF
TRBV3-1	TRBJ1-2	CASSPYPLPGGYTF
TRBV12-3/TRBV12-4	TRBJ1-1	CASSTRTGPVKAFF